In its sample, the clone carrying this T cell receptor (beta chain) was seen once. The source of the sample is a study of blood T cell repertoires in COVID-19. The CDR3 totals 15 residues. Germline CDR1 is SGHNT and CDR2 is YYREEE (reference sequence). The V segment lost 5 bases and the J segment 3 bases; nucleotides outside the gene matches: 8. Only in-frame clones appear in the TCRdb table, and some are missing; sequencing was by immunoSEQ multiplex PCR. The sample includes more than 250,000 clones, 89% of them seen just once. The TCR comes from a man aged 18 to 35 who had recovered from COVID-19. The chain recombines TRBV5-4 with TRBJ2-5; TRBD2 matches 9 bases. Material for sequencing was peripheral blood. CDR3 sequence (DNA): TGTGCCAGCAGGGGTGGAGGCGGGGGGGAAGAGACCCAGTACTTC. Its translation is CASRGGGGGEETQYF.